This paragraph reports one TCR beta chain. Its specificity is not known. This entry is derived from a study of shared clonotypes between healthy human individuals. This CDR3 contains 14 residues. Deep was the level used in running the assay. The assay was immunoSEQ multiplex PCR, and TCRdb's table has in-frame clones only and misses some. Among 2 million to 2.5 million clones listed, less than 95% were seen once. Points from the study as a whole: Genetic and exposure-history diversity was limited by the small donor number. Only blood was sampled; tissue repertoires likely differ. Compared with clonotypes that all four donors shared, non-shared clonotypes had lower generation probabilities.

Sequencing was carried out using naive CD4+ T cells from PBMCs. Subset described: CD45RA+ positively selected. The rearrangement joins TRBV1 to TRBJ2-1; the tabulated D call, TRBD2, remains unverified against the DNA. TRBV1 is annotated as a pseudogene. The receptor was derived from a man younger than 30 in good health. Some clones in this sample may be carry-over from other donors' samples. CDR3 region: CTSSQPVRYNEQFF. CDR3 nucleotide sequence: TGCACCAGCAGCCAACCGGTACGATACAATGAGCAGTTCTTC.